The source of this T cell receptor (beta chain) is a study of blood T cells in healthy people across ages. Study-wide findings and caveats: Getting older went along with TCR beta diversity per million T cells dropping roughly linearly.

Through a sample-barcoded 5' primer and a J-beta primer mix, a second PCR was run for about 6 to 11 cycles. Each cDNA molecule carried a tag from a template-switch adaptor that contained 12 random nucleotides. TCRdb re-derived calls from the 5' RACE reads in MiXCR, one entry per CDR3 protein. The data hold approximately 780,000 distinct CDR3 sequences, with roughly 24% observed a single time. For this clonotype: Its antigen is currently unknown.

V gave up 6 bases and J gave up 14 bases, with 19 bases separating them. CDR1 and CDR2 from the germline V gene are MNHEY and SVGAGI. CDR3 length equals 13 residues. The sample also formed part of further work on T cells of mothers and their children. That work contributes: A few healthy Caucasian mothers and their six children donated. For the second PCR, the M1S primer put in sample barcodes and 2-4 random nucleotides.

The chain carries TRBV6-5 and TRBJ1-4; D might be TRBD1 (5 bases). The clonotype was recovered from a boy younger than 18 in good health. Material for sequencing was blood. The DNA of the CDR3 is TGTGCCAGCAGACGGACGGGGAGAGAGGGGCTGTTTTTT. It codes for CASRRTGREGLFF.